This is a list of T cell receptor beta chains from one sample in a study of cytomegalovirus exposure and HLA in healthy donors. Profiling relied on immunoSEQ multiplex PCR, and the TCRdb table lists in-frame clones only, not all of them. The sample has over 90,000 clones, around 96% seen once; the top ten hold around 0.85%. The sample comprised PBMCs. Source of these receptors: a woman between 18 and 29 years old in good health and CMV-seronegative. Both conserved end residues are trimmed from each CDR3.

cdr3_aa	v_call	j_call
ASSPPRGTTGNTIY	TRBV6-6	TRBJ1-3
ASGLGLAKGNEQF	TRBV12-5	TRBJ2-1
ATSTYVFPGQDEKPSGANVLT	TRBV15	TRBJ2-6
ASSNSVGALVRYEQY	TRBV5-8	TRBJ2-7
ASSLAGLENYEQY	TRBV5-4	TRBJ2-7
ASSARGYSGNTIY	TRBV5-6	TRBJ1-3
ASSYRGFDGYT	TRBV6-5	TRBJ1-2
ASSGTSGGHEQF	TRBV2	TRBJ2-1
ASSYSAGVGNIQY	TRBV28	TRBJ2-4
ASSLAVAAETQY	TRBV7-2	TRBJ2-5
ASSLPGTVKKQY	TRBV5-4	TRBJ2-7
ASSVGQVGEQF	TRBV19	TRBJ2-1
ASRVGTADTGELF	TRBV6-6	TRBJ2-2
ASSTGLFYEQY	TRBV6-5	TRBJ2-7
ASSYSGTSSADTQY	TRBV6-5	TRBJ2-3
ASSSGGTGNTIY	TRBV5-6	TRBJ1-3
ASSPETGKWFGYT	TRBV5-1	TRBJ1-2
ASSDRTLAKNIQY	TRBV18	TRBJ2-4
ASSFQAGRGYT	TRBV11-2	TRBJ1-2
ASSLAGGTAGELF	TRBV5-1	TRBJ2-2
AISETDSVGYT	TRBV10-3	TRBJ1-2
ASSLGYGDNEQF	TRBV7-2	TRBJ2-1
ASSRLAEYNEQF	TRBV5-1	TRBJ2-1
ASSIRSSEHTEAF	TRBV11-2	TRBJ1-1
AISGGVQGAGRTEAF	TRBV10-3	TRBJ1-1
ASSPRTGRTGELF	TRBV5-1	TRBJ2-2
ASSQALPLDTQY	TRBV4-2	TRBJ2-3
ASSYPTGNTEAF	TRBV6-5	TRBJ1-1
ATSRDPTSGTTQQY	TRBV15	TRBJ2-7
ASSDWDTQY	TRBV27	TRBJ2-3